A selection of T cell receptor beta chains follows, all from one sample in a study of T cells after yellow fever vaccination. TCRdb used MiXCR to reprocess the 5' RACE reads, holding one entry per CDR3 protein. The sample records about 220,000 distinct CDR3 sequences, approximately 3.3% being singletons. This material consisted of CD4+ T cells sorted from PBMCs, taken 10 days after the yellow fever booster vaccination. The receptor source for this set is a man between 18 and 29 years old who received the YFV17D yellow fever vaccine. Both conserved end residues are part of each CDR3. Fields, in order: J gene, V gene, clone size, D gene, CDR3 DNA, CDR3 protein. D genes are given only for firm matches. Some rows mark clone size as missing; the rest say once, few, many or name a class of expanded clone.

TRBJ2-5,TRBV7-2,many,NA,TGTGCCAGCAGCTTAGCCTGGGGTTCACAAGAGACCCAGTACTTC,CASSLAWGSQETQYF
TRBJ2-3,TRBV18,few,TRBD1,TGTGCCAGCTCACCAAGCCAGGGGGCAACAGATACGCAGTATTTT,CASSPSQGATDTQYF
TRBJ1-3,TRBV5-1,NA,NA,TGCGCCAGCAGCCCTTTGTCCGGCTCTGGAAACACCATATATTTT,CASSPLSGSGNTIYF
TRBJ2-2,TRBV20-1,many,NA,TGCAGTGCTACGAGACTCCTTGACACCGGGGAGCTGTTTTTT,CSATRLLDTGELFF
TRBJ2-5,TRBV5-1,many,NA,TGCGCCAGCAGCTTGGCGTCGGGGGGCGGTGAGACCCAGTACTTC,CASSLASGGGETQYF
TRBJ2-2,TRBV7-9,few,NA,TGTGCCAGCAGCTTAGGTGTGGGGACGGCCAACACCGGGGAGCTGTTTTTT,CASSLGVGTANTGELFF
TRBJ1-5,TRBV6-6,NA,TRBD1,TGTGCCAGCAGTCGGGGACAGTTCAGCAATCAGCCCCAGCATTTT,CASSRGQFSNQPQHF
TRBJ2-3,TRBV10-1,NA,NA,TGCGCCAGCAGTGAGGGTACTATAAGCACAGATACGCAGTATTTT,CASSEGTISTDTQYF
TRBJ2-7,TRBV7-2,many,TRBD2,TGTGCCAGCAGCCCGGTGGCTAGCGGGGGGGCTGTATACGAGCAGTACTTC,CASSPVASGGAVYEQYF
TRBJ2-1,TRBV6-6,few,NA,TGTGCCAGCACTTCAAGGGGGGGGAACAATGAGCAGTTCTTC,CASTSRGGNNEQFF
TRBJ2-7,TRBV7-2,many,TRBD2,TGTGCCAGCAGTTCTAGCGGGGAGTTGGGGGAGCAGTACTTC,CASSSSGELGEQYF
TRBJ1-1,TRBV7-2,few,NA,TGTGCCAGCAGTTGGGGGGCAGAAGGGTACACTGAAGCTTTCTTT,CASSWGAEGYTEAFF
TRBJ1-4,TRBV5-1,NA,NA,TGCGCCAGCAGCTTGCGTACAGGGCTGTATGAAAAACTGTTTTTT,CASSLRTGLYEKLFF
TRBJ2-5,TRBV20-1,many,NA,TGCAGTGCTAGGGGGCGCAGGGAGACCCAGTACTTC,CSARGRRETQYF
TRBJ2-7,TRBV3-1,few,NA,TGTGCCAGCAGTCCCTTATCGGGGGCAACCTACGAGCAGTACTTC,CASSPLSGATYEQYF
TRBJ2-7,TRBV7-2,many,NA,TGTGCCAGCAGCTTCTGGGACGGGTACGAGCAGTACTTC,CASSFWDGYEQYF
TRBJ1-6,TRBV12-3/TRBV12-4,many,NA,TGTGCCAGCAGTTTAGGGGACGGAAATTCACCCCTCCACTTT,CASSLGDGNSPLHF
TRBJ1-1,TRBV7-2,NA,NA,TGTGCCAGCAGCTTAGGGGCATCAACGTACACTGAAGCTTTCTTT,CASSLGASTYTEAFF
TRBJ2-1,TRBV6-5,many,TRBD2,TGTGCCAGCCACTCTAGCGGGGGTGCCTACAATGAGCAGTTCTTC,CASHSSGGAYNEQFF
TRBJ1-1,TRBV7-9,many,TRBD1,TGTGCCAGCAGCTTACCATCAGACAGGGGGCTCACTGAAGCTTTCTTT,CASSLPSDRGLTEAFF
TRBJ2-3,TRBV20-1,few,NA,TGCAGTGTACCAGATACGCAGTATTTT,CSVPDTQYF
TRBJ2-7,TRBV3-1,NA,TRBD2,TGTGCCAGCAGCCCGAGACTAGCGGGGGGTAACTACGAGCAGTACTTC,CASSPRLAGGNYEQYF
TRBJ2-7,TRBV4-3,many,NA,TGCGCCAGCAGCGTCGGGACTGCCGGTTCCTACGAGCAGTACTTC,CASSVGTAGSYEQYF
TRBJ1-4,TRBV7-2,few,NA,TGTGCCAGCAGCTTTACCCCATCTACAACTAATGAAAAACTGTTTTTT,CASSFTPSTTNEKLFF
TRBJ1-1,TRBV6-5,many,NA,TGTGCCAGCACCCCAAGACCCACAGGGCACACTGAAGCTTTCTTT,CASTPRPTGHTEAFF
TRBJ1-6,TRBV6-5,NA,NA,TGTGCCAGCAGTTACTCGCTGTGGGGGTCTAATTCACCCCTCCACTTT,CASSYSLWGSNSPLHF
TRBJ1-1,TRBV12-3/TRBV12-4,NA,TRBD1,TGTGCCAGCAGTCCGCAGGGGGGAAGTTTCGCTGAAGCTTTCTTT,CASSPQGGSFAEAFF
TRBJ1-3,TRBV5-1,many,NA,TGCGCCAGCAGCTTCGACAGCTCTGGAAACACCATATATTTT,CASSFDSSGNTIYF
TRBJ1-6,TRBV5-1,many,NA,TGCGCCAGCAGCTTGGAAGGGGCAAATTCACCCCTCCACTTT,CASSLEGANSPLHF
TRBJ2-2,TRBV5-1,many,NA,TGCGCCAGCAGACTCCGGGCCGTGAACACCGGGGAGCTGTTTTTT,CASRLRAVNTGELFF
TRBJ2-1,TRBV7-6,many,NA,TGTGCCAGCAGCTCCGGGCCAGGGCCAAATGAGCAGTTCTTC,CASSSGPGPNEQFF
TRBJ2-7,TRBV5-1,many,TRBD1,TGCGCCAGCAGCTTGGGGCCGACAGGGCAATCCTACGAGCAGTACTTC,CASSLGPTGQSYEQYF
TRBJ1-1,TRBV4-2,few,TRBD1,TGTGCCAGCAGGACAGGGCAGGCTGACACTGAAGCTTTCTTT,CASRTGQADTEAFF
TRBJ2-5,TRBV15,NA,NA,TGTGCCACCAGCAGAGGCCTTATTGGGGGCACCCAAGAGACCCAGTACTTC,CATSRGLIGGTQETQYF
TRBJ2-7,TRBV15,NA,NA,TGTGCCACCAGCAGAGATGAAGGGGGCGAGCAGTACTTC,CATSRDEGGEQYF
TRBJ2-5,TRBV6-6,few,NA,TGTGCCAGCAGCCAATATCAGGGGCAAGAGACCCAGTACTTC,CASSQYQGQETQYF
TRBJ2-1,TRBV3-1,few,NA,TGTGCCAGCAGCCCACTTGGTGGGAGCTCCTACAATGAGCAGTTCTTC,CASSPLGGSSYNEQFF
TRBJ1-1,TRBV6-2/TRBV6-3,many,NA,TGTGCCAGCAGTTACGGGCAGGGCGCCATGAACACTGAAGCTTTCTTT,CASSYGQGAMNTEAFF
TRBJ2-6,TRBV6-2/TRBV6-3,many,TRBD1,TGTGCCAGCAGCAGGGGGCGTGGGGCCAACGTCCTGACTTTC,CASSRGRGANVLTF
TRBJ2-3,TRBV5-6,few,NA,TGTGCCAGCACAAGTTGGAATACAGATACGCAGTATTTT,CASTSWNTDTQYF
TRBJ1-1,TRBV20-1,many,NA,TGCAGTGCTAGTACAGCTTTCTTT,CSASTAFF
TRBJ1-2,TRBV30,NA,NA,TGTGCCTGGAGTGCGGGGGGAGGCTACACCTTC,CAWSAGGGYTF
TRBJ2-5,TRBV6-5,many,NA,TGTGCCAGCAGTTACTCGAAGGGAAGGGAGACCCAGTACTTC,CASSYSKGRETQYF
TRBJ2-2,TRBV7-6,many,NA,TGTGCCAGCAGCTTAAATATTGGGGACACGGCCGGGGAGCTGTTTTTT,CASSLNIGDTAGELFF
TRBJ2-3,TRBV11-2,NA,TRBD1,TGTGCCAGCAGCTCGGGACAGGGAGGGGGCACAGATACGCAGTATTTT,CASSSGQGGGTDTQYF
TRBJ1-1,TRBV12-3/TRBV12-4,many,NA,TGTGCCAGCATCACGGACAGAGTAAACACTGAAGCTTTCTTT,CASITDRVNTEAFF
TRBJ1-2,TRBV3-1,few,NA,TGTGCCAGCAGCCAAGATATCGCGTTTCGGGGCTACACCTTC,CASSQDIAFRGYTF
TRBJ2-3,TRBV5-1,many,NA,TGCGCCAGCAGCTTGGCTACTAGCACAGATACGCAGTATTTT,CASSLATSTDTQYF
TRBJ2-3,TRBV7-3,many,TRBD2,TGTGCCAGCAGCTTAACCCGGACTAGCGGGGGCCCAGATACGCAGTATTTT,CASSLTRTSGGPDTQYF
TRBJ2-2,TRBV7-9,many,NA,TGTGCCAGCTTCCCAGACAGTAACACCGGGGAGCTGTTTTTT,CASFPDSNTGELFF
TRBJ1-2,TRBV5-1,NA,NA,TGCGCCAGCAGCTTGGACGCCGGGGGCTACACCTTC,CASSLDAGGYTF
TRBJ1-6,TRBV27,many,NA,TGTGCCAGCAGTTTCTCAGGGGCGGGGAATTCACCCCTCCACTTT,CASSFSGAGNSPLHF
TRBJ1-6,TRBV5-6,few,TRBD1,TGTGCCAGCAGCCCCTTGGGACAGTTAAATTCACCCCTCCACTTT,CASSPLGQLNSPLHF
TRBJ1-6,TRBV30,few,NA,TGTGCCTGGAGTGTTCAGGGAGTTGACTCACCCCTCCACTTT,CAWSVQGVDSPLHF
TRBJ1-2,TRBV13,many,NA,TGTGCCAGCAGCTCCCGTCAGGGCGATAACTATGGCTACACCTTC,CASSSRQGDNYGYTF